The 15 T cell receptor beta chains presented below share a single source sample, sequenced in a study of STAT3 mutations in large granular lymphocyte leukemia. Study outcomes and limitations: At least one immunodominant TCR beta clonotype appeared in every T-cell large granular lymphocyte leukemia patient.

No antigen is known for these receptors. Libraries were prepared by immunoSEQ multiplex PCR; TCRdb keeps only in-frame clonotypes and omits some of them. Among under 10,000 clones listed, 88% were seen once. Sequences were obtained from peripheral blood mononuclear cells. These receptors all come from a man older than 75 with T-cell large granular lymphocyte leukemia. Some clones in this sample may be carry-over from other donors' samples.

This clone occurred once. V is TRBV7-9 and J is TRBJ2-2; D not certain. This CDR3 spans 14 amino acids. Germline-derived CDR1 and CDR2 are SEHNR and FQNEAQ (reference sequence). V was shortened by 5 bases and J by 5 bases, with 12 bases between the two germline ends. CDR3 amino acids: CASSPNIGTGELFF. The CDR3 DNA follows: TGTGCCAGCAGCCCCAATATCGGGACCGGGGAGCTGTTTTTT.

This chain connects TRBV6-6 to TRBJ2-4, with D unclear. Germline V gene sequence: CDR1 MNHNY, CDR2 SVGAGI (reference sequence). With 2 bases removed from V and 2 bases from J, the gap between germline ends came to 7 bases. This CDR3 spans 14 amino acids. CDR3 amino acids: CASSYEAPKNIQYF. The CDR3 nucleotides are TGTGCCAGCAGTTACGAAGCCCCCAAAAACATTCAGTACTTC.

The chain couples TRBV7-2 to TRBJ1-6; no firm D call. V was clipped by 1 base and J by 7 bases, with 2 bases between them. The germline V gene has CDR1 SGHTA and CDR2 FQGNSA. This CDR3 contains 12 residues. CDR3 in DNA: TGTGCCAGCAGCTTAGGCAATTCACCCCTCCACTTT. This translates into CASSLGNSPLHF.

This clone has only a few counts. The CDR3 reads CASTKRAGGNQPQHF. The CDR3 DNA reads TGTGCCAGCACCAAGCGGGCAGGGGGCAATCAGCCCCAGCATTTT. The rearrangement links TRBV6-6 to TRBJ1-5, with a weak D call TRBD1 (6 bases). Between the trimmed V and J ends, which lost 7 bases and 2 bases, there was a span of 15 bases. Germline CDR1 is MNHNY and CDR2 is SVGAGI (reference sequence). CDR3 size: 15 residues.

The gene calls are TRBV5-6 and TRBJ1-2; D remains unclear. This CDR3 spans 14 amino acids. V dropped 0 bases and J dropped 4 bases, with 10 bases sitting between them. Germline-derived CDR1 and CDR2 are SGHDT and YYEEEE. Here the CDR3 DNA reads TGTGCCAGCAGCTTGGCCGGAGGGTTCTATGGCTACACCTTC. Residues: CASSLAGGFYGYTF. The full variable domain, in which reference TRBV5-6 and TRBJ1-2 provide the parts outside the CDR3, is DAGVTQSPTHLIKTRGQQVTLRCSPKSGHDTVSWYQQALGQGPQFIFQYYEEEERQRGNFPDRFSGHQFPNYSSELNVNALLLGDSALYLCASSLAGGFYGYTFGSGTRLTVV.

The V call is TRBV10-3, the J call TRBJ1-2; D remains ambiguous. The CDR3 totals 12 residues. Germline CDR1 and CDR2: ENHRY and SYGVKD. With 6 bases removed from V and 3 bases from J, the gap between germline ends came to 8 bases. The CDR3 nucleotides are TGTGCCATCAGCCGCAGCCACTATGGCTACACCTTC. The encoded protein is CAISRSHYGYTF.

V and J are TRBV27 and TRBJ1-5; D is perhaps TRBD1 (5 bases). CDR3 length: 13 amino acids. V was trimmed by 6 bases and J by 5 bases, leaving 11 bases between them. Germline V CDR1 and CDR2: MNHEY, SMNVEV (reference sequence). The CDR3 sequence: CASRPLGDQPQHF. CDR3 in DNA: TGTGCCAGCAGGCCACTGGGGGATCAGCCCCAGCATTTT.

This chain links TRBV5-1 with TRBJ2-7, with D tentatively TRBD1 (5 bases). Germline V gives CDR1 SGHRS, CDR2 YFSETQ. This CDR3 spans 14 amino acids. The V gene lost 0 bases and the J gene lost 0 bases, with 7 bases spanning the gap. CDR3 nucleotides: TGCGCCAGCAGCTTGGCGACAGACTCCTACGAGCAGTACTTC. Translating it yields CASSLATDSYEQYF.

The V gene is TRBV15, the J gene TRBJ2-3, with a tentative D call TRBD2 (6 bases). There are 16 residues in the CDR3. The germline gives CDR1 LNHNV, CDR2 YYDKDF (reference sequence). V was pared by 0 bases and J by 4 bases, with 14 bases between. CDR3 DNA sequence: TGTGCCACCAGCAGAGATCGAGGGCGCGGGGCAGATACGCAGTATTTT. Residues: CATSRDRGRGADTQYF. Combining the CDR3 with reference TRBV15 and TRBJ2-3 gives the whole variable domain DAMVIQNPRYQVTQFGKPVTLSCSQTLNHNVMYWYQQKSSQAPKLLFHYYDKDFNNEADTPDNFQSRRPNTSFCFLDIRSPGLGDTAMYLCATSRDRGRGADTQYFGPGTRLTVL.

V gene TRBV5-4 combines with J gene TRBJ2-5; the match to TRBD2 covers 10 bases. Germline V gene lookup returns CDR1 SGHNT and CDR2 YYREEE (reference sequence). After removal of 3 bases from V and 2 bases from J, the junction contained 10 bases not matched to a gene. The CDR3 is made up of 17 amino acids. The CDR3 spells CASSSYSLAGDQETQYF. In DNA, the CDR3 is TGTGCCAGCAGCTCCTATTCGCTAGCGGGGGATCAAGAGACCCAGTACTTC. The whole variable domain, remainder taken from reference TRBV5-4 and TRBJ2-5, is ETGVTQSPTHLIKTRGQQVTLRCSSQSGHNTVSWYQQALGQGPQFIFQYYREEENGRGNFPPRFSGLQFPNYSSELNVNALELDDSALYLCASSSYSLAGDQETQYFGPGTRLLVL.

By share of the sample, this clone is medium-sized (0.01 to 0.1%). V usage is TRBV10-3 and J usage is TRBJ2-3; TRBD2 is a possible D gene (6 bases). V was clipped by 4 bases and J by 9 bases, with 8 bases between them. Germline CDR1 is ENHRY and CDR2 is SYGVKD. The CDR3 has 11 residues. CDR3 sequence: CAISVAGTQYF. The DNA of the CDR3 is TGTGCCATCAGTGTTGCGGGGACGCAGTATTTT.

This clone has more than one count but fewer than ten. The CDR3 bases are TGTGCCAGCAGCGAGCCAGGGGATGTTGGGACCCAGTACTTC. It is translated as CASSEPGDVGTQYF. The chain links TRBV5-4 to TRBJ2-5; D possibly corresponds to TRBD1 (6 bases). CDR3 length: 14 amino acids. CDR1 is SGHNT and CDR2 is YYREEE in the germline V gene (reference sequence). Between the trimmed V and J ends, which lost 4 bases and 7 bases, there was a span of 17 bases.

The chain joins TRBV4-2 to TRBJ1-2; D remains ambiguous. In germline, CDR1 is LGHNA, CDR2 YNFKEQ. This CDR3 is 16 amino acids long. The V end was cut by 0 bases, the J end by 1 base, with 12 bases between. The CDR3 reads CASSQDLAGDNYGYTF. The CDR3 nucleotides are TGTGCCAGCAGCCAAGATTTGGCAGGTGATAACTATGGCTACACCTTC.

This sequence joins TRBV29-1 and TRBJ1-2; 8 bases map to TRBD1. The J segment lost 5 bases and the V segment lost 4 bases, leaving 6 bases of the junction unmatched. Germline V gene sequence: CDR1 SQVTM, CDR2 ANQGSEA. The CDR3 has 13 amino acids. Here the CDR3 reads CSVVTGGKYGYTF. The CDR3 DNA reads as TGCAGCGTTGTTACAGGGGGAAAGTATGGCTACACCTTC.

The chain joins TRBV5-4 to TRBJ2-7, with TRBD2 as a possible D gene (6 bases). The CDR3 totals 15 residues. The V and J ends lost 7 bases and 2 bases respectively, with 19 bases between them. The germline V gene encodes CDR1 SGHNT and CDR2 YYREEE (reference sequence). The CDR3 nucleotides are TGTGCCAGCCGAGGGGAGGCGGGTACCCCCTACGAGCAGTACTTC. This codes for CASRGEAGTPYEQYF.